A selection of T cell receptor beta chains follows, all from one sample in a study of cytomegalovirus exposure and HLA in healthy donors. The repertoire was sequenced with immunoSEQ multiplex PCR; TCRdb's copy has only in-frame clones and lacks some. The table lists 77,000 or so clones. The sample was PBMCs. These receptors were taken from a young man in good health and CMV-seronegative. CDR3s include the opening cysteine and the closing phenylalanine or tryptophan. Fields, in order: V gene, clone size, J gene, D gene, CDR3 DNA, CDR3 protein. A D gene is named only where the DNA matches it firmly. Expanded clones are given a class, and other clones once, few, many or no size at all.

v_call: TRBV5-1
clone_size: .
j_call: TRBJ1-1
d_call: .
cdr3_nt: TGCGCCAGCAGCGAGTTCCTGAACACTGAAGCTTTCTTT
cdr3_aa: CASSEFLNTEAFF

v_call: TRBV7-9
clone_size: .
j_call: TRBJ2-2
d_call: .
cdr3_nt: TGTGCCAGCAGCCCCTCTTGGCAGACCGGGGAGCTGTTTTTT
cdr3_aa: CASSPSWQTGELFF

v_call: TRBV11-2
clone_size: .
j_call: TRBJ2-7
d_call: TRBD1
cdr3_nt: TGTGCCAGCAGCTCTGGACAGGGCTACTACGAGCAGTACTTC
cdr3_aa: CASSSGQGYYEQYF

v_call: TRBV5-1
clone_size: .
j_call: TRBJ2-1
d_call: TRBD2
cdr3_nt: TGCGCCAGCATCGTAGGCATGCGGGGGAGCTCCTACAATGAGCAGTTCTTC
cdr3_aa: CASIVGMRGSSYNEQFF

v_call: TRBV7-6
clone_size: .
j_call: TRBJ2-2
d_call: TRBD1
cdr3_nt: TGTGCCAGCAGCCAGGGACAGGGAGGTTACCCCGGGGAGCTGTTTTTT
cdr3_aa: CASSQGQGGYPGELFF

v_call: TRBV6-1
clone_size: .
j_call: TRBJ1-2
d_call: .
cdr3_nt: TGTGCCAGCAGTGAGTCGTTTAACTATGGCTACACCTTC
cdr3_aa: CASSESFNYGYTF

v_call: TRBV4-1
clone_size: .
j_call: TRBJ2-3
d_call: .
cdr3_nt: TGCACCAGCAGCCAAGATCGCGGGGGCACCACAGATACGCAGTATTTT
cdr3_aa: CTSSQDRGGTTDTQYF

v_call: TRBV5-1
clone_size: .
j_call: TRBJ1-4
d_call: .
cdr3_nt: TGCGCCAGCAGCTTGGTAGGCTCGGGTGAAAAACTGTTTTTT
cdr3_aa: CASSLVGSGEKLFF

v_call: TRBV7-9
clone_size: medium-sized
j_call: TRBJ2-7
d_call: TRBD1
cdr3_nt: TGTGCCAGCAGCCCCAGGGACAGGGGCTACGAGCAGTACTTC
cdr3_aa: CASSPRDRGYEQYF

v_call: TRBV30
clone_size: .
j_call: TRBJ2-7
d_call: .
cdr3_nt: TGTGCCTGGAGCCCGGGGGTAAACAGGGGATTGGGGTCTGGCGAGCAGTACTTC
cdr3_aa: CAWSPGVNRGLGSGEQYF

v_call: TRBV7-2
clone_size: .
j_call: TRBJ2-1
d_call: TRBD2
cdr3_nt: TGTGCCAGCAGCTCCCTGTTAGGCGGGAGCCTCTACAATGAGCAGTTCTTC
cdr3_aa: CASSSLLGGSLYNEQFF

v_call: TRBV6-1
clone_size: .
j_call: TRBJ1-4
d_call: TRBD1
cdr3_nt: TGTGCCAGCAGTGTCTACAATCCGGGACAGGGGGCGGTGACTAATGAAAAACTGTTTTTT
cdr3_aa: CASSVYNPGQGAVTNEKLFF

v_call: TRBV2
clone_size: .
j_call: TRBJ1-2
d_call: .
cdr3_nt: TGTGCCAGCAGTGAATTCGGGAGCGGCTACACCTTC
cdr3_aa: CASSEFGSGYTF

v_call: TRBV10-3
clone_size: .
j_call: TRBJ1-2
d_call: .
cdr3_nt: TGTGCCATCAGTGAGTCGAATGGAGCTAACTATGGCTACACCTTC
cdr3_aa: CAISESNGANYGYTF

v_call: TRBV6-5
clone_size: .
j_call: TRBJ2-7
d_call: .
cdr3_nt: TGTGCCAGCAGTTCCCCTCAGGGTTCGCTCTACGAGCAGTACTTC
cdr3_aa: CASSSPQGSLYEQYF

v_call: TRBV18
clone_size: .
j_call: TRBJ2-7
d_call: TRBD1
cdr3_nt: TGTGCCAGCTCTGTCACTACAGGGGGCTACGAGCAGTACTTC
cdr3_aa: CASSVTTGGYEQYF

v_call: TRBV9
clone_size: .
j_call: TRBJ2-3
d_call: TRBD1
cdr3_nt: TGTGCCAGCAGCACTTCGACAGGGGGCGTGACAGATACGCAGTATTTT
cdr3_aa: CASSTSTGGVTDTQYF

v_call: TRBV19
clone_size: .
j_call: TRBJ2-7
d_call: .
cdr3_nt: TGTGCCAGTAGTCCCCGTCCCGGGGAGTACGAGCAGTACTTC
cdr3_aa: CASSPRPGEYEQYF

v_call: TRBV5-1
clone_size: .
j_call: TRBJ1-1
d_call: .
cdr3_nt: TGCGCCAGCACCGAGGTCGGTTACACTGAAGCTTTCTTT
cdr3_aa: CASTEVGYTEAFF

v_call: TRBV4-2
clone_size: .
j_call: TRBJ1-6
d_call: .
cdr3_nt: TGTGCCAGCAGCCAAGTCGGGACTAACGATAATTCACCCCTCCACTTT
cdr3_aa: CASSQVGTNDNSPLHF